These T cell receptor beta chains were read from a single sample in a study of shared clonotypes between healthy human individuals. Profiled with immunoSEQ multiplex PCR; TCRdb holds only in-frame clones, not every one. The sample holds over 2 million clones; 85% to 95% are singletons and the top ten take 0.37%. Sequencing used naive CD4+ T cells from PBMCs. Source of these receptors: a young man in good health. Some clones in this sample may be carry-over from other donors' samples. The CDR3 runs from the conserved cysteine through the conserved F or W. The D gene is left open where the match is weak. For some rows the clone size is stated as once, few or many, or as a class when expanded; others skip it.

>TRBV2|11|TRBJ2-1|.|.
CASGIYNEQFF
TGTGCCAGCGGAATCTACAATGAGCAGTTCTTC
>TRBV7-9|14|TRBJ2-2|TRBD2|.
CASSLGLATGELFF
TGTGCCAGCAGCTTGGGACTAGCCACCGGGGAGCTGTTTTTT
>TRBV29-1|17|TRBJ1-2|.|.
CSVDGRDTQMTNYGYTF
TGCAGCGTTGATGGGCGGGACACCCAAATGACTAACTATGGCTACACCTTC
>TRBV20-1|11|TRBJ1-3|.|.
CSAPLGNTIYF
TGCAGTGCTCCGCTGGGAAACACCATATATTTT
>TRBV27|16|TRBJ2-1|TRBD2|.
CASSDLAGSSYNEQFF
TGTGCCAGCTCAGATCTAGCGGGATCCTCCTACAATGAGCAGTTCTTC
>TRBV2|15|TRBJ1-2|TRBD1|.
CASYHGQGELDGYTF
TGTGCCAGCTACCACGGACAGGGAGAATTGGATGGCTACACCTTC
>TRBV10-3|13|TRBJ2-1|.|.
CAISPGGPNEQFF
TGTGCCATCAGCCCTGGGGGTCCCAATGAGCAGTTCTTC
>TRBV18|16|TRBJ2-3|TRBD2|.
CASSPLAGPSTDTQYF
TGTGCCAGCTCACCTTTAGCGGGCCCTAGCACAGATACGCAGTATTTT
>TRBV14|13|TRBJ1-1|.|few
CATSTAMNTEAFF
TGTGCCACCTCGACAGCCATGAACACTGAAGCTTTCTTT
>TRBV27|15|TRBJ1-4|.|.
CASSLSQAPGKKLFF
TGTGCCAGCAGTTTATCCCAGGCACCGGGGAAGAAACTGTTTTTT
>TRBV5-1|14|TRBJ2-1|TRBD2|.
CAIVGLAGGIEQFF
TGCGCCATTGTAGGACTAGCGGGAGGGATTGAGCAGTTCTTC
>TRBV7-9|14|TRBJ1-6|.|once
CASSLEFQVSPLHF
TGTGCCAGCAGCTTAGAGTTCCAGGTTTCACCCCTCCACTTT
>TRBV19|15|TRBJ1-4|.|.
CASSIPRPSGEKLFF
TGTGCCAGTAGTATCCCCAGGCCCTCGGGCGAAAAACTGTTTTTT
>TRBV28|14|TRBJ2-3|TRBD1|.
CASSGDRGTDTQYF
TGTGCCAGCAGTGGCGACAGGGGCACAGATACGCAGTATTTT
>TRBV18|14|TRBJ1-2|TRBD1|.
CASSPDRGYYGYTF
TGTGCCAGCTCACCGGACAGGGGGTACTATGGCTACACCTTC
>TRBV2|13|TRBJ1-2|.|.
CASSVSGTNGYTF
TGTGCCAGCAGTGTGTCAGGGACTAACGGCTACACCTTC
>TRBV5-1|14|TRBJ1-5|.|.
CASSSTGPNQPQHF
TGCGCCAGCAGCTCCACAGGCCCCAATCAGCCCCAGCATTTT
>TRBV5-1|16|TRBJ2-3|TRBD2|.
CASSLGTSGLTDTQYF
TGCGCCAGCAGCTTGGGGACTAGCGGCCTCACAGATACGCAGTATTTT